This TCR beta chain emerged from a study of beta chain features in type 1 diabetes. Study conclusions and caveats: When VDJ junctions were examined, type 1 diabetes patients showed fewer insertions and more deletions. These data did not resolve whether HLA type affects TCRB rearrangement.

Each donor gave one heparinised blood draw averaging roughly 100 mL. Regarding this clone: The target antigen is unknown.

Expressed TCRB transcripts got sequenced, as all isolated RNA was reverse transcribed. Regulatory, naive and central memory T cell samples averaged roughly 3.5 million reads. Libraries were prepared by immunoSEQ multiplex PCR; TCRdb keeps only in-frame clonotypes and omits some of them. The sample holds about 59,000 clones; around three fifths are singletons and the top ten take about 2.2%. Per germline, CDR1 SNHLY and CDR2 FYNNEI. The CDR3 covers 16 residues. The V end lost 4 bases, the J end lost 1 base, and 13 bases lay between the germline ends. This chain joins TRBV2 and TRBJ2-2; D might be TRBD2 (6 bases). Material: Tregs from blood. The receptor's source is a woman aged 18-29 years in good health. CDR3: CASSAALAKNTGELFF. The CDR3 bases are TGTGCCAGCAGTGCAGCGCTAGCGAAGAACACCGGGGAGCTGTTTTTT.